This TCR beta chain is from a study of graft-versus-host responses after intestinal transplantation (dated by TCRdb to the early 2020s). Turning to the overall study: The transplants that recipients got were multivisceral, liver-intestinal, or isolated intestinal. Every recipient was given anti-thymocyte globulin induction, then maintenance tacrolimus and steroids for 2 to 4 years. Graft-versus-host and host-versus-graft alloreactive T cell clones were tracked in the graft, circulation and bone marrow after intestinal transplantation using bulk TCR-beta CDR3 sequencing. To identify alloreactive clones, pre-transplant mixed lymphocyte reaction products were sequenced and then compared with unstimulated pre-transplant donor and recipient T cells. A cohort of about two dozen intestinal transplant recipients, including one retransplant, was enrolled, and a few patients lacking pretransplant specimens were excluded. A peak of at least 4% donor T cells among recipient peripheral blood mononuclear cells was the definition used for donor T cell macrochimerism. Rather than being sequenced by the commercial service, samples from three later patients were sequenced in-house on an Illumina MiSeq and processed with MiXCR.

What the study reported, not specific to this receptor: Early after transplant, peak levels of circulating GvH clones were found to be associated with declines in HvG clones. GvH clones turned up in recipient bone marrow, with some appearing earlier in ileal mucosa or blood, a pattern consistent with an intestinal mucosal origin. In patients with donor T cell macrochimerism, the allografts had high GvH to HvG T cell clonal ratios. The conclusions were limited by the relatively low number and heterogeneity of the intestinal transplant patients.

The protocol used for the library was the immunoSEQ multiplex PCR assay. Adaptive Biotechnologies carried out high-throughput TCR-beta CDR3 sequencing of genomic DNA for most patients. The published analysis was carried out like this. Adaptive's ImmunoSEQ software was the source of the TCR sequencing data for 18 patients, while a few other patients were processed with MiXCR and VDJtools. Because the origin of CDR3 nucleotide sequences shared between donor and recipient could not be assigned, those sequences were removed. Alloreactive clones required at least 2-fold expansion over unstimulated cells and minimum CFSE-low frequency of 0.002% (template counts) or 0.001% (read counts). Clones were considered mappable if detected in sequenced pre-transplant spleen, lymph node, or MLR CFSE-low populations of the donor or recipient. Cumulative frequency of alloreactive clones was calculated as a percentage of all sequences weighted by copy number. As stored in TCRdb, this immuneACCESS dataset retains in-frame rearrangements with V and J assigned. A fraction of the clones does not appear; measured against another copy, unresolved V genes explain less than half of the discrepancy, and the remainder lacks a known reason. D and trimming were read from the DNA, whereas the V and J calls and clone size are those reported in that table. For this sample the table gives 23,000 or so clones, of which around 94% were detected only once. The top ten clones comprise less than 0.85% of the sample.

In the first month after transplant, blood samples were collected up to 4 times, and after that at least monthly when available. Concerning this clone: The specificity of this receptor is unknown. No much larger clone is present one base from it, and per-base qualities are unavailable.

At the junction V is shortened by 3 bases and J by 4 bases; bases outside the gene matches: 8. Taken from the germline V gene, the CDR1 and CDR2 loops are LGHNA and YNFKEQ. The CDR3 goes from the cysteine to the phenylalanine over 17 residues. Left in the record is the CDR3 DNA by itself, 51 bases read in frame from the first base. The sequence derives from a human patient who received an intestinal transplant, so some T cells may come from the graft donor. Sequences were derived from PBMCs, sampled just over 29 days after intestinal transplant. The rearranged chain carries TRBV4-2 and TRBJ1-3; 11 nucleotides in the junction match TRBD1. The CDR3 in this case is CASSQEGQGVNGNTIYF. The nucleotide sequence reads TGTGCCAGCAGCCAGGAGGGACAGGGGGTAAACGGAAACACCATATATTTT.